Below, 5 T cell receptor beta chains from the same sample are listed, as sequenced in a study of cytomegalovirus exposure and HLA in healthy donors. Sequencing used immunoSEQ multiplex PCR; TCRdb keeps in-frame clones, though not all of them. Of 150,000 to 200,000 clones in the sample, around nine tenths were seen once. The sequencing sample was made of PBMCs. The receptors were gathered from a man aged 18-30 years in good health and CMV-seropositive.

This clone turned up a few times. V usage is TRBV4-2 and J usage is TRBJ1-1; no reliable D call. V was clipped by 3 bases and J by 1 base, with 9 bases between them. The V gene's germline CDR1 is LGHNA and CDR2 YNFKEQ. This CDR3 region has 14 residues. The CDR3 nucleotides read TGTGCCAGCAGCCATAACTCAGGGAACACTGAAGCTTTCTTT. This translates into CASSHNSGNTEAFF.

The chain links TRBV9 to TRBJ1-1, with unresolved D. V was trimmed by 4 bases and J by 6 bases, leaving 13 bases between them. Per germline, CDR1 SGDLS and CDR2 YYNGEE. This CDR3 has 13 amino acids. DNA for the CDR3: TGTGCCAGCAGCCCCCCTAGGTACGCTGAAGCTTTCTTT. It encodes CASSPPRYAEAFF. Complete variable domain (other parts from reference TRBV9 and TRBJ1-1): DSGVTQTPKHLITATGQRVTLRCSPRSGDLSVYWYQQSLDQGLQFLIQYYNGEERAKGNILERFSAQQFPDLHSELNLSSLELGDSALYFCASSPPRYAEAFFGQGTRLTVV.

CDR3 sequence (DNA): TGCAGCGTGGCCCCCATAGCGGGTAGCACAGATACGCAGTATTTT. It translates to CSVAPIAGSTDTQYF. The V call is TRBV29-1, the J call TRBJ2-3; TRBD2 agrees at 7 bases. V was pared by 6 bases and J by 0 bases, with 9 bases of the junction left unmatched. Looked up from germline, CDR1 is SQVTM and CDR2 is ANQGSEA. There are 15 residues in the CDR3.

This chain connects TRBV7-9 to TRBJ2-1, with TRBD2 matching 7 bases. J was trimmed by 0 bases and V by 4 bases; bases with no gene match: 12. This CDR3 contains 18 residues. The germline CDR1 and CDR2 sequences are SEHNR and FQNEAQ (reference sequence). The CDR3 sequence: CASSSTAASGSSYNEQFF. The CDR3 nucleotides are TGTGCCAGCAGCTCGACGGCGGCTAGCGGTAGCTCCTACAATGAGCAGTTCTTC.

This sequence joins TRBV7-6 and TRBJ2-7; TRBD1 is a possible D gene (6 bases). The CDR3 totals 15 residues. Trimming cost V 1 base and J 4 bases, with 14 bases left between them. CDR1 is SGHVS, CDR2 FNYEAQ, per germline. CDR3 in DNA: TGTGCCAGCAGCTTAGAGGTGGGGGCGGTTTACGAGCAGTACTTC. Its protein is CASSLEVGAVYEQYF.